These T cell receptor beta chains were read from a single sample in a study of blood T cell dynamics during melanoma immunotherapy. Some clones are missing from TCRdb's copy, which holds only in-frame ones; the method was immunoSEQ multiplex PCR. Altogether around 12,000 clones are present, about 90% being singletons, with the ten largest covering around 0.19%. This specimen consisted of effector memory CD8+ T cells from blood, obtained from a patient treated with checkpoint blockade. The receptor source for this set is a human donor with melanoma. The CDR3 runs from the conserved cysteine through the conserved F or W. Each record gives: clone size, J gene, V gene, D gene, CDR3 DNA, CDR3 protein. D genes are given only for firm matches. Clone size, where shown, is once, few, many, or a class for clones that have expanded.

. | TRBJ2-7 | TRBV19 | . | TGTGCCAGTAGTCCGACACCAGGGTTCACCTACGAGCAGTACTTC | CASSPTPGFTYEQYF
once | TRBJ2-2 | TRBV28 | . | TGTGCCAGCAGTTCAGACGGGGAGCTGTTTTTT | CASSSDGELFF
. | TRBJ2-7 | TRBV11-2 | . | TGTGCCAGCAGCTTAGGACCTACGGTCGAGCAGTACTTC | CASSLGPTVEQYF
once | TRBJ2-1 | TRBV27 | TRBD1 | TGTGCCAGCAGTTTAGACAGGGGTTACAATGAGCAGTTCTTC | CASSLDRGYNEQFF
few | TRBJ1-5 | TRBV5-8 | . | TGTGCCAGCAGCTTGAGGCAGAGCAATCAGCCCCAGCATTTT | CASSLRQSNQPQHF
. | TRBJ2-7 | TRBV6-6 | . | TGTGCCAGCAGTTACGAGGCAGGCCCCTACGAGCAGTACTTC | CASSYEAGPYEQYF
. | TRBJ1-1 | TRBV11-2 | . | TGTGCCAGCAGCCCAGCTTTGGTCGGGGGCGCGAACACTGAAGCTTTCTTT | CASSPALVGGANTEAFF
. | TRBJ1-5 | TRBV27 | . | TGTGCCAGCAGTCCCACCCAGGGAGCCCAGCATTTT | CASSPTQGAQHF
few | TRBJ1-5 | TRBV28 | . | TGTGCCAGCCGGGACAGCAATCAGCCCCAGCATTTT | CASRDSNQPQHF
. | TRBJ2-7 | TRBV5-8 | TRBD2 | TGTGCCAGCAGCTTGTGGCTAGCGGGGTCGAGCTCCTACGAGCAGTACTTC | CASSLWLAGSSSYEQYF
. | TRBJ2-2 | TRBV5-4 | . | TGTGCCAGCAGCCGATACGACACCGGGGAGCTGTTTTTT | CASSRYDTGELFF
. | TRBJ2-7 | TRBV7-2 | . | TGTGCCAGCAGCCCCCCCGCCGATGGCGAGCAGTACTTC | CASSPPADGEQYF
. | TRBJ1-1 | TRBV11-3 | . | TGTGCCAGCAGCTTAGGGGGCGTCACTGAAGCTTTCTTT | CASSLGGVTEAFF
. | TRBJ1-4 | TRBV11-3 | TRBD1 | TGTGCCAGCAGGGTAGGGACAGGGCCACGGATCACCGAAAAACTGTTTTTT | CASRVGTGPRITEKLFF
. | TRBJ1-1 | TRBV19 | . | TGTGCCAGTAGTATAAACCCGGGATACACTGAAGCTTTCTTT | CASSINPGYTEAFF
. | TRBJ2-5 | TRBV21-1 | . | TGTGCCAGCAGCAAAGGCGCCCCAAACCGCGGGACCCAGTACTTC | CASSKGAPNRGTQYF
. | TRBJ1-5 | TRBV19 | TRBD1 | TGTGCCAGTAGTATAGGCGGACAGGGAAATCAGCCCCAGCATTTT | CASSIGGQGNQPQHF
. | TRBJ1-4 | TRBV7-9 | . | TGTGCCAGCAGCACCAACAAGGGGGAAGGGAATGAAAAACTGTTTTTT | CASSTNKGEGNEKLFF
. | TRBJ1-2 | TRBV7-6 | . | TGTGCCAGCAGCAGCGGGATGGACTATGGCTACACCTTC | CASSSGMDYGYTF
. | TRBJ1-2 | TRBV6-6 | TRBD1 | TGTGCCAGCAGTGACTCGAACAGGGGGCGAGACTATGGCTACACCTTC | CASSDSNRGRDYGYTF
. | TRBJ1-5 | TRBV28 | . | TGTGCCAGCAGCCCTAGGGGGGGCGGTCAGCCCCAGCATTTT | CASSPRGGGQPQHF
. | TRBJ2-2 | TRBV11-2 | . | TGTGCCAGCAGCCCCCCGGTCTATATGAACACCGGGGAGCTGTTTTTT | CASSPPVYMNTGELFF
. | TRBJ2-5 | TRBV6-5 | . | TGTGCCAGCAGTTTGGGGCAGGGGATATTGGAGACCCAGTACTTC | CASSLGQGILETQYF
. | TRBJ2-2 | TRBV7-9 | TRBD2 | TGTGCCAGCACCACCATCCCCGTGCTAGCGGGAGATGCCGGGGAGCTGTTTTTT | CASTTIPVLAGDAGELFF
. | TRBJ2-7 | TRBV27 | . | TGTGCCAGCAGTTTACCCTCCTACGAGCAGTACTTC | CASSLPSYEQYF
. | TRBJ2-7 | TRBV5-6 | . | TGTGCCAGCAGGAGTGGGGCGTCGGCCTACGAGCAGTACTTC | CASRSGASAYEQYF
. | TRBJ2-1 | TRBV10-1 | . | TGCGCCAGCAGTGAGGCTGCCGGAGGGCGGCATGAGCAGTTCTTC | CASSEAAGGRHEQFF
. | TRBJ2-5 | TRBV28 | TRBD1 | TGTGCCAGCAGCGCGTTAGACAGGGAGAAGGGGGAGACCCAGTACTTC | CASSALDREKGETQYF
once | TRBJ1-5 | TRBV4-3 | . | TGCGCCAGCAGCCAAGATATCGGAGACAATCAGCCCCAGCATTTT | CASSQDIGDNQPQHF
. | TRBJ2-1 | TRBV4-3 | . | TGCGCCAGCAGCAGACCACTGGAAGGGGACTACAATGAGCAGTTCTTC | CASSRPLEGDYNEQFF
. | TRBJ2-7 | TRBV28 | TRBD1 | TGTGCCAGCAGTTTAGGTGAGACAGGGCCCTACGAGCAGTACTTC | CASSLGETGPYEQYF
. | TRBJ2-5 | TRBV27 | . | TGTGCCAGCAGGGGGGTCCAAGAGACCCAGTACTTC | CASRGVQETQYF
. | TRBJ2-1 | TRBV6-5 | . | TGTGCCAGCAGTTACAAGGCCTACAATGAGCAGTTCTTC | CASSYKAYNEQFF
. | TRBJ2-1 | TRBV19 | . | TGTGCCAGTAGTACGAGTAGCTACAATGAGCAGTTCTTC | CASSTSSYNEQFF
. | TRBJ1-3 | TRBV28 | . | TGTGCCAGCACCGAGAGGTCGGTTTCTGGAAACACCATATATTTT | CASTERSVSGNTIYF
. | TRBJ2-3 | TRBV11-3 | . | TGTGCCAGCAGCTTATTTAGCGGTAGCACAGATACGCAGTATTTT | CASSLFSGSTDTQYF
. | TRBJ2-7 | TRBV6-5 | . | TGTGCCAGCAGTTACTCTCCGGGACCGAGCTACGAGCAGTACTTC | CASSYSPGPSYEQYF
. | TRBJ2-3 | TRBV6-5 | . | TGTGCCAGCAGCTCCCCTGCGGCTGGGCCAGATACGCAGTATTTT | CASSSPAAGPDTQYF
. | TRBJ1-1 | TRBV6-5 | . | TGTGCCAGCAGTTATACAGTCGACACTGAAGCTTTCTTT | CASSYTVDTEAFF
once | TRBJ2-1 | TRBV15 | . | TGTGCCACCAGCAGAGATATGGGGGTCGGGAATGAGCAGTTCTTC | CATSRDMGVGNEQFF
. | TRBJ2-1 | TRBV9 | TRBD2 | TGTGCCAGCAGCGTACTAGCGGGATCCAATGAGCAGTTCTTC | CASSVLAGSNEQFF
. | TRBJ2-1 | TRBV27 | . | TGTGCCAGCAGTCCAGGGGGGATCGGTTACAATGAGCAGTTCTTC | CASSPGGIGYNEQFF
. | TRBJ2-4 | TRBV7-9 | . | TGTGCCAGCAGCGTGGAGGGCCACAAAAACATTCAGTACTTC | CASSVEGHKNIQYF
. | TRBJ2-7 | TRBV23-1 | TRBD2 | TGCGCCAGCAGTCAGGCTAGCGGGTGGCCCTACGAGCAGTACTTC | CASSQASGWPYEQYF
. | TRBJ1-1 | TRBV2 | TRBD1 | TGTGCCAGCAGTCTCGGACAGGTTTTTGACACTGAAGCTTTCTTT | CASSLGQVFDTEAFF
. | TRBJ2-7 | TRBV27 | . | TGTGCCAGCAGTTTAACCCCGCCTGGCGAGCAGTACTTC | CASSLTPPGEQYF
. | TRBJ2-7 | TRBV5-6 | TRBD1 | TGTGCCAGCAGCACCGGGACAGCATACGAGCAGTACTTC | CASSTGTAYEQYF
. | TRBJ2-7 | TRBV10-3 | . | TGTGCCATCAGTGGGGGGGAGAGATACGAGCAGTACTTC | CAISGGERYEQYF
. | TRBJ1-2 | TRBV9 | TRBD1 | TGTGCCAGCAGCGGACGACAGGGGGCAAGCTATGGCTACACCTTC | CASSGRQGASYGYTF
few | TRBJ2-7 | TRBV4-1 | TRBD2 | TGCGCCAGCAGCCGGGACTACCTCGAGCAGTACTTC | CASSRDYLEQYF
. | TRBJ2-3 | TRBV5-8 | TRBD2 | TGTGCCAGCAGCTTGTTTGCGGGAGGGCCCGGTAGTACAGATACGCAGTATTTT | CASSLFAGGPGSTDTQYF
. | TRBJ2-7 | TRBV21-1 | . | TGTGCCAGCAGCAATAGCACGGCATACCCCTACGAGCAGTACTTC | CASSNSTAYPYEQYF
. | TRBJ2-7 | TRBV2 | . | TGTGCCACCCAGAAGGGGACCTACGAGCAGTATTTC | CATQKGTYEQYF